The next 10 T cell receptor beta chains were all read from a single sample in a study of blood T cell repertoires in COVID-19. Clones were sequenced by immunoSEQ multiplex PCR, and TCRdb holds only the in-frame ones, with some missing. The sample consists of roughly 120,000 clones, roughly 90% of them appearing once. The specimen was peripheral blood. These receptor sequences come from a man between 60 and 70 years old with COVID-19, enrolled during active disease.

The count of this clone is one. This sequence joins TRBV24-1 and TRBJ2-1; 7 bases match TRBD1. Germline lookup yields CDR1 KGHDR and CDR2 SFDVKD. The length of the CDR3 is 15 residues. V dropped 3 bases and J dropped 3; count of bases not matched to a gene: 4. The CDR3 reads CATSDLWDSYNEQFF. The CDR3 nucleotides read TGTGCCACCAGTGATCTATGGGACAGCTACAATGAGCAGTTCTTC.

This clone was observed a single time. DNA for the CDR3: TGTGCCAGCAGAAGGGACAGGTTGAACACTGAAGCTTTCTTT. Its translation: CASRRDRLNTEAFF. V and J are TRBV5-8 and TRBJ1-1, with 8 bases aligning to TRBD1. This CDR3 contains 14 residues. The junction had 3 bases not matched to a gene; V was cut back by 5 bases and J by 0 bases. Looked up from germline, CDR1 is SGHTS and CDR2 is YDEGEE.

The V gene is TRBV6-5, the J gene TRBJ2-7, with 9 bases fitting TRBD2. The CDR3 contains 15 residues. Looked up from germline, CDR1 is MNHEY and CDR2 is SVGAGI. V lost 0 bases and J lost 7; bases outside the gene matches: 7. The CDR3 is CASSYSNGGRAEQYF. The CDR3 nucleotides are TGTGCCAGCAGTTACTCGAATGGCGGGAGGGCTGAGCAGTACTTC.

The V gene is TRBV29-1, the J gene TRBJ1-3; D perhaps matches TRBD1 (6 bases). There are 15 residues in the CDR3. Germline CDR1 and CDR2: SQVTM and ANQGSEA. With 4 bases removed from V and 2 bases from J, the gap between germline ends came to 15 bases. In DNA form, the CDR3 reads TGCAGCGTTGGTCGAGAGGGGGAGACTGGAAACACCATATATTTT. Protein product: CSVGREGETGNTIYF.

The chain is built from TRBV7-9 and TRBJ2-3; D may be TRBD2 (6 bases). The V end was cut by 3 bases, the J end by 2 bases, with 9 bases between. This CDR3 has 14 residues. Per germline, CDR1 SEHNR and CDR2 FQNEAQ (reference sequence). In DNA, the CDR3 is TGTGCCAGCAGCTTCGGGGGACCCACAGATACGCAGTATTTT. Protein: CASSFGGPTDTQYF.

The chain recombines TRBV30 with TRBJ1-4; D is ambiguous. This CDR3 region has 14 residues. Germline CDR1 and CDR2: GTSNPN and SVGIG (reference sequence). Trimming cost V 4 bases and J 3 bases, with 12 bases left between them. In DNA, the CDR3 is TGTGCCTGGAACCCCGGTGCGGCTAATGAAAAACTGTTTTTT. Its translation is CAWNPGAANEKLFF.

This clone was observed once. This chain links TRBV14 with TRBJ2-7; no definite D call. The CDR3 loop spans 14 amino acids. Germline CDR1 reads SGHDN; CDR2 reads FVKESK. Trimming left V 2 bases short and J 0 bases short, with 8 bases between. CDR3 in amino acids: CASSQRRSSYEQYF. The CDR3 bases are TGTGCCAGCAGCCAAAGGCGGAGCTCCTACGAGCAGTACTTC. Full variable domain (remainder filled in from reference TRBV14 and TRBJ2-7): EAGVTQFPSHSVIEKGQTVTLRCDPISGHDNLYWYRRVMGKEIKFLLHFVKESKQDESGMPNNRFLAERTGGTYSTLKVQPAELEDSGVYFCASSQRRSSYEQYFGPGTRLTVT.

V is TRBV11-1 and J is TRBJ2-6; D remains ambiguous. The length of the CDR3 is 14 residues. Germline loops: CDR1 SGHAT, CDR2 FQDESV (reference sequence). Between the trimmed V and J ends, which lost 5 bases and 1 base, there was a span of 6 bases. The DNA for the CDR3 is TGTGCCAGCAGCCTCTTTTCTGGGGCCAACGTCCTGACTTTC. Protein: CASSLFSGANVLTF.

The genes are TRBV5-5 and TRBJ1-6; 7 bases line up with TRBD1. Looked up from germline, CDR1 is SGHKS and CDR2 is YYEKEE (reference sequence). Trimming cost V 0 bases and J 7 bases; bases outside gene matches: 10. The length of the CDR3 is 17 residues. The CDR3 protein is CASSLGRGRGLNSPLHF. The CDR3 nucleotides are TGTGCCAGCAGCTTGGGCCGGGGCAGGGGGTTAAATTCACCCCTCCACTTT.

This clone has a single count. The chain carries TRBV27 and TRBJ1-1, with a tentative D call TRBD1 (6 bases). V dropped 8 bases and J dropped 4 bases, with 17 bases sitting between them. The germline V gene has CDR1 MNHEY and CDR2 SMNVEV (reference sequence). The CDR3 consists of 14 residues. Here the CDR3 reads CASGRKGVITEAFF. The CDR3 DNA reads TGTGCCAGCGGGCGAAAGGGGGTGATCACTGAAGCTTTCTTT.